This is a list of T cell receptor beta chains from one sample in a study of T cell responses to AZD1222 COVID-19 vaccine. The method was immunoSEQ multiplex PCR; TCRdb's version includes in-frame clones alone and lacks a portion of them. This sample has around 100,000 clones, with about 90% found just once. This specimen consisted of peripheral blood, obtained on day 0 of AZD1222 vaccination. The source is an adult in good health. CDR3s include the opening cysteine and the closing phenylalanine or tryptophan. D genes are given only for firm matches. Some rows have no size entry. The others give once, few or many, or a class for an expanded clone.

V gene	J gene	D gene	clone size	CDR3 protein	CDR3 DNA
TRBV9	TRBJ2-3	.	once	CASSVVRMDTQYF	TGTGCCAGCAGCGTAGTCAGGATGGATACGCAGTATTTT
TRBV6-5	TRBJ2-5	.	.	CASSSRVNGETQYF	TGTGCCAGCAGCTCCCGGGTGAATGGGGAGACCCAGTACTTC
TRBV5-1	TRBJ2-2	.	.	CASSLGPISTGELFF	TGCGCCAGCAGCTTAGGACCAATTTCCACCGGGGAGCTGTTTTTT
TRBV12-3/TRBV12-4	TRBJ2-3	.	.	CASRFGDTQYF	TGTGCCAGCAGGTTCGGGGATACGCAGTATTTT
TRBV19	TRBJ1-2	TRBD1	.	CASRTKPPGQGMNGYTF	TGTGCCAGTAGGACCAAACCTCCGGGACAGGGGATGAATGGCTACACCTTC
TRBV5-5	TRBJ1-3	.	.	CASSDYRVRSGNTIYF	TGTGCCAGCAGCGATTACAGGGTGAGATCTGGAAACACCATATATTTT
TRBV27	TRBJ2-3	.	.	CASSHTDTQYF	TGTGCCAGCAGTCACACAGATACGCAGTATTTT
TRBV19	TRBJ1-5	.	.	CASSRGMGSNQPQHF	TGTGCCAGTAGTAGGGGGATGGGAAGCAATCAGCCCCAGCATTTT
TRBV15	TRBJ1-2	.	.	CATSRGGNYGYTF	TGTGCCACCAGCAGAGGAGGGAACTATGGCTACACCTTC
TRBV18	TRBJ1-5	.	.	CASSPPRERDYQPQHF	TGTGCCAGCTCACCCCCCAGGGAGAGAGACTATCAGCCCCAGCATTTT
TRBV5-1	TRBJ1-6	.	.	CASSSQDPSNSPLHF	TGCGCCAGCAGCTCGCAGGACCCCTCTAATTCACCCCTCCACTTT
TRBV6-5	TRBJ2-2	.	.	CASTQNRNTGELFF	TGTGCCAGCACACAAAACAGGAACACCGGGGAGCTGTTTTTT
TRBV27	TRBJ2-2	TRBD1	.	CASRGTGYTGELFF	TGTGCCAGCAGGGGGACAGGCTACACCGGGGAGCTGTTTTTT
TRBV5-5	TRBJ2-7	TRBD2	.	CASSGTLAGGPYEQYF	TGTGCCAGCAGCGGAACACTAGCGGGAGGACCTTACGAGCAGTACTTC
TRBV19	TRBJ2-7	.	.	CASSMGLGRWDEQYF	TGTGCCAGTAGTATGGGCTTAGGTCGATGGGACGAGCAGTACTTC
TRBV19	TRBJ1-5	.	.	CASMRGVQPQHF	TGTGCCAGTATGAGGGGGGTTCAGCCCCAGCATTTT
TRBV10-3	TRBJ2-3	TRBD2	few	CAISGLAGSGGDTQYF	TGTGCCATCAGTGGCCTAGCGGGGAGCGGGGGAGATACGCAGTATTTT
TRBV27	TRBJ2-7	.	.	CASSLFVSGYEQYF	TGTGCCAGCAGTTTATTTGTAAGCGGGTACGAGCAGTACTTC
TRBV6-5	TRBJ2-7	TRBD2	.	CASSPRLASGGEQYF	TGTGCCAGCAGTCCTAGACTAGCGAGTGGTGGCGAGCAGTACTTC
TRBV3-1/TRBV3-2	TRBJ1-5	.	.	CASSQVVVGQPQHF	TGTGCCAGCAGCCAAGTGGTCGTGGGCCAGCCCCAGCATTTT
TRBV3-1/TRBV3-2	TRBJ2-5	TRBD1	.	CASSRDREETQYF	TGTGCCAGCAGCCGAGACAGGGAGGAGACCCAGTACTTC
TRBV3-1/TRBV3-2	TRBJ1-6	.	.	CASSLLRGGSPLHF	TGTGCCAGCAGCCTTCTGCGAGGGGGATCACCCCTCCACTTT
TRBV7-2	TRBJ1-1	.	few	CASSLGKPTEAFF	TGTGCCAGCAGCTTAGGCAAGCCCACTGAAGCTTTCTTT
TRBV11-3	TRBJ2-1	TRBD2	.	CASSRVAGSDEQFF	TGTGCCAGCAGCAGGGTAGCGGGATCGGATGAGCAGTTCTTC
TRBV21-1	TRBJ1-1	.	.	CASSKETSPGDTEAFF	TGTGCCAGCAGCAAAGAAACCAGCCCTGGGGACACTGAAGCTTTCTTT
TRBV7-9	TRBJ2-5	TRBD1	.	CASSKPNSPGQGSQETQYF	TGTGCCAGCAGCAAGCCCAACTCACCGGGACAGGGGTCTCAAGAGACCCAGTACTTC
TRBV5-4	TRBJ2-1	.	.	CASSAPGLNNEQFF	TGTGCCAGCAGCGCTCCGGGACTGAACAATGAGCAGTTCTTC
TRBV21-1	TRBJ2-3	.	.	CASRSSYTDTQYF	TGTGCCAGCAGAAGCTCGTACACAGATACGCAGTATTTT
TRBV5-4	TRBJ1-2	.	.	CASSLGGQGYGYTF	TGTGCCAGCAGCTTGGGAGGGCAGGGGTATGGCTACACCTTC
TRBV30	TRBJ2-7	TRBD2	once	CASSGSFGYEQYF	TGTGCCTCTAGCGGGAGTTTCGGGTACGAGCAGTACTTC
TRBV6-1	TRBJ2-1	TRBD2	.	CASSEYRTSGRYNEQFF	TGTGCCAGCAGTGAATACCGGACTAGCGGGAGGTACAATGAGCAGTTCTTC
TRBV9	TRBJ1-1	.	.	CASSTRPPSTEAFF	TGTGCCAGCAGCACCAGACCCCCTTCCACTGAAGCTTTCTTT
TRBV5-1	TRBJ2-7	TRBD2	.	CASSLGGAGGAYEQYF	TGCGCCAGCAGCTTGGGTGGTGCGGGAGGGGCCTACGAGCAGTACTTC